The next 11 T cell receptor beta chains were all read from a single sample in a study of low-dose radiotherapy and immunotherapy resistance in tumors. TRAV- and TRBV-specific primers, spanning alpha and beta chains, primed first-strand cDNA. Amplification of TCRs used a constant-region primer and V-primer adapter for 20 PCR cycles. TCRdb passed the reads through MiXCR, listing each CDR3 protein once. The data show about 84,000 distinct CDR3 sequences, over 15% seen once. Time point described: after trial treatment. The treatment: LDRT plus nivolumab, ipilimumab, low-dose cyclophosphamide and aspirin (RACIN trial). The source was PBMCs, collected after low-dose radiotherapy plus immunotherapy. Receptors originate from a male donor with prostate cancer.

Ten or more counts support this clonotype. The chain carries TRBV6-2 or TRBV6-3 and TRBJ1-2; D gene uncertain. V was pared by 8 bases and J by 0 bases, with 13 bases between. CDR1 is MNHEY, CDR2 SVGEGT, per germline. The CDR3 has 14 residues. CDR3 DNA: TGTGCCAGCCAGCACGACGGAGCTAACTATGGCTACACCTTC. Translation gives CASQHDGANYGYTF.

This clonotype was counted at least ten times. V gene TRBV7-3 combines with J gene TRBJ2-1; the match to TRBD2 covers 7 bases. V was pared by 1 base and J by 4 bases, with 4 bases of the junction left unmatched. The CDR3 runs to 15 residues. Germline V gene lookup returns CDR1 SGHTA and CDR2 FQGTGA. The CDR3 loop reads CASSLIRGSYNEQFF. In DNA form, the CDR3 reads TGTGCCAGCAGCTTAATTCGCGGGAGTTACAATGAGCAGTTCTTC.

CDR3 protein: CSARVWDSSTDTQYF. CDR3 DNA: TGCAGTGCTAGAGTTTGGGACTCTTCCACAGATACGCAGTATTTT. The V gene is TRBV20-1, the J gene TRBJ2-3, with D possibly TRBD2 on 6 matching bases. The CDR3 has 15 residues. Trimming stripped 1 base from V and 2 bases from J, with 13 bases between. CDR1 is DFQATT, CDR2 SNEGSKA, per germline (reference sequence).

This clonotype was seen many times. V usage is TRBV6-1 and J usage is TRBJ2-6; TRBD1 aligns across 12 bases. The CDR3 length is 21 residues. V dropped 2 bases and J dropped 8; count of bases not matched to a gene: 19. Germline V lookup: CDR1 MNHNS, CDR2 SASEGT. DNA of the CDR3: TGTGCCAGCAGTGAAATATTCGGTTATGGGACAGGGGGCGCCAGGCCCAACGTCCTGACTTTC. The encoded protein is CASSEIFGYGTGGARPNVLTF.

This clonotype was picked up many times. The rearrangement links TRBV2 to TRBJ2-3; the D gene could be TRBD1 or TRBD2 (6 bases each). The V and J ends lost 10 bases and 2 bases respectively, with 22 bases between them. In germline, CDR1 is SNHLY, CDR2 FYNNEI. There are 16 residues in the CDR3. The DNA for the CDR3 is TGTGCCACTGCGTTGTCTGGAGGGGGTCTCACAGATACGCAGTATTTT. It is translated as CATALSGGGLTDTQYF.

In its sample, this clonotype was seen many times. The chain employs TRBV6-2 or TRBV6-3 and TRBJ2-6; 9 bases are a match to TRBD1. Germline CDR1 is MNHEY and CDR2 is SVGEGT. Trimming removed 0 bases from V and 7 bases from J; junction bases left unmatched: 10. This CDR3 spans 18 amino acids. CDR3 amino acids: CASSYSGTGFPLANVLTF. Here the CDR3 DNA reads TGTGCCAGCAGTTACTCGGGGACAGGGTTCCCTCTAGCCAACGTCCTGACTTTC.

In this sample, this clonotype turned up many times. The chain is built from TRBV20-1 and TRBJ2-2; no definite D call. The V and J ends lost 5 bases and 5 bases respectively, with 21 bases between them. Per germline, CDR1 DFQATT and CDR2 SNEGSKA (reference sequence). CDR3 length equals 16 residues. The CDR3 DNA reads TGCAGTGCTTCTCTAACAACTAAGGCGTATACCGGGGAGCTGTTTTTT. As protein: CSASLTTKAYTGELFF.

This clonotype has just a few counts. The chain uses TRBV5-1 and TRBJ2-2; no clear D gene. Trimming shortened V by 6 bases and J by 0 bases, and 9 bases separated the two germline ends. The CDR3 spans 14 residues. CDR1 SGHRS and CDR2 YFSETQ come from the germline V gene. The CDR3 bases are TGCGCCAGCAATCCCGAAGCGAACACCGGGGAGCTGTTTTTT. Its protein product is CASNPEANTGELFF.

In this sample, this clonotype turned up many times. The V call is TRBV20-1, the J call TRBJ2-7; TRBD1 aligns across 8 bases. The length of the CDR3 is 13 residues. Germline V gene lookup returns CDR1 DFQATT and CDR2 SNEGSKA (reference sequence). V lost 6 bases, J lost 2 bases, and 6 bases stayed unmatched. The CDR3 nucleotides read TGCAGTGCACAGGGACAGGCAACCTACGAGCAGTACTTC. This gives the protein CSAQGQATYEQYF.

This clonotype was found many times. This chain uses TRBV9 with TRBJ2-1; 8 bases align to TRBD2. The CDR3 is 15 residues long. V shed 3 bases and J 5 bases; nucleotides not matched to a gene: 7. Per germline, CDR1 SGDLS and CDR2 YYNGEE. CDR3 in amino acids: CASSALAGVDNEQFF. The CDR3 DNA reads TGTGCCAGCAGCGCCCTAGCGGGTGTCGACAATGAGCAGTTCTTC. The full variable domain, rest sourced from reference TRBV9 and TRBJ2-1, is DSGVTQTPKHLITATGQRVTLRCSPRSGDLSVYWYQQSLDQGLQFLIQYYNGEERAKGNILERFSAQQFPDLHSELNLSSLELGDSALYFCASSALAGVDNEQFFGPGTRLTVL.

This clonotype was counted many times. The chain links TRBV7-2 to TRBJ1-1; tentative D call: TRBD1 (5 bases). Germline V gene sequence: CDR1 SGHTA, CDR2 FQGNSA. The CDR3 runs to 17 residues. Trimming took off 0 bases at V and 2 bases at J, with 16 bases between the two ends. This CDR3 is CASSLAGEGTANTEAFF. CDR3 sequence (DNA): TGTGCCAGCAGCTTAGCTGGAGAAGGGACGGCAAACACTGAAGCTTTCTTT.